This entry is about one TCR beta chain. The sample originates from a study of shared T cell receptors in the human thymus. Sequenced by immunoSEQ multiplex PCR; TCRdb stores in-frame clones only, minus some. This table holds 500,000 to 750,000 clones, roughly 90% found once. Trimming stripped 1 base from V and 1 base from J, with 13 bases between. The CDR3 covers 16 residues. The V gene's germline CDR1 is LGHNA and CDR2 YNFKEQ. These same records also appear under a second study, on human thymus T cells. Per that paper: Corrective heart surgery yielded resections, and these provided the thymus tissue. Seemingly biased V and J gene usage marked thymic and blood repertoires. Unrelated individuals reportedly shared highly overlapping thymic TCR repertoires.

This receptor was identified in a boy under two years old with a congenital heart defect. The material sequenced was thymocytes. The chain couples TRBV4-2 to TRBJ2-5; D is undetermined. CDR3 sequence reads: CASSQGVGSTQETQYF. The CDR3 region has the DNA TGTGCCAGCAGCCAAGGGGTGGGCAGCACCCAAGAGACCCAGTACTTC.